The 29 T cell receptor beta chains below come from one sample, sequenced in a study of CXCR3-negative and CXCR3-positive naive CD8 T cells. Regarding the study as a whole: Naive cells that were CXCR3-positive had more hydrophobic TRB CDR3s (compared with CXCR3-negative naive cells).

No antigens are known for them. The authors made the TRB cDNA libraries by 5' RACE using UMI labels. TCRdb reprocessed the 5' RACE reads, keeping one entry per CDR3 protein, no DNA. The sample has around 150,000 distinct CDR3 sequences. The source material was naive CXCR3+ CD8+ T cells from blood. Described subset: CD45RO-CCR7+CD27+CD95- naive CD8+ T cells expressing CXCR3 (TNR3+). Every receptor here comes from a human donor in good health. Some clones in this sample may be carry-over from other donors' samples.

V and J are TRBV6-1 and TRBJ2-6. CDR3 size: 17 residues. Germline CDR1 MNHNS, CDR2 SASEGT. Here the CDR3 reads CASSEFLVLGGANVLTF.

The chain uses TRBV13 and TRBJ2-1; TCRdb reports TRBD2, a call that lacks DNA to check it against. CDR1 PRHDT and CDR2 FYEKMQ come from the germline V gene (reference sequence). The CDR3 has 15 amino acids. CDR3 residues: CASSENKREWNEQFF.

The chain combines TRBV6-2 or TRBV6-3 with TRBJ2-7. Germline CDR1 reads MNHEY; CDR2 reads SVGEGT. CDR3 length: 14 residues. This CDR3 is CASSYKVGSYEQYF.

This chain connects TRBV27 to TRBJ2-7; TCRdb's D call, TRBD1, is unchecked because there is no DNA. CDR1 MNHEY and CDR2 SMNVEV come from the germline V gene (reference sequence). The CDR3 has 11 residues. The CDR3 reads CASGSWGTEYF.

This sequence joins TRBV5-6 and TRBJ2-1; TCRdb designates TRBD2, a call that cannot be tested without DNA. The CDR3 length is 16 residues. Per germline, CDR1 SGHDT and CDR2 YYEEEE. CDR3 protein: CASSLGLAGYYNEQFF. Filled out from reference TRBV5-6 and TRBJ2-1, the complete variable domain reads DAGVTQSPTHLIKTRGQQVTLRCSPKSGHDTVSWYQQALGQGPQFIFQYYEEEERQRGNFPDRFSGHQFPNYSSELNVNALLLGDSALYLCASSLGLAGYYNEQFFGPGTRLTVL.

The gene calls are TRBV29-1 and TRBJ2-2; the D gene TCRdb calls, TRBD1, cannot be checked with no DNA. Germline assignment: CDR1 SQVTM and CDR2 ANQGSEA. The length of the CDR3 is 13 residues. CDR3 amino acids: CSVDRENTGELFF.

The chain uses TRBV7-9 and TRBJ1-1; the D call from TCRdb, TRBD1, cannot be confirmed without DNA. The germline V gene has CDR1 SEHNR and CDR2 FQNEAQ (reference sequence). The length of the CDR3 is 14 residues. The CDR3 here is CASSLDPRTEEAFF.

The rearrangement joins TRBV28 to TRBJ1-5; TCRdb's assignment of TRBD1 cannot be checked, as there is no DNA. Germline CDR1 is MDHEN and CDR2 is SYDVKM. The CDR3 totals 15 residues. CDR3 residues: CASSLDRGRGQPQHF.

This chain links TRBV28 with TRBJ2-3; with no DNA, the TCRdb D assignment of TRBD1 cannot be verified. Germline assignment: CDR1 MDHEN and CDR2 SYDVKM. The CDR3 is 14 residues long. CDR3 region: CASSAGAATDTQYF.

This rearrangement joins TRBV29-1 to TRBJ2-7; as DNA is missing, the TRBD1 call by TCRdb cannot be tested. This CDR3 comprises 13 residues. From germline, CDR1 is SQVTM and CDR2 ANQGSEA. The CDR3 sequence is CSAAPGQDYEQYF.

The chain employs TRBV19 and TRBJ1-2; absent DNA, TCRdb's TRBD1 call cannot be checked. CDR3 length: 13 residues. Germline V lookup: CDR1 LNHDA, CDR2 SQIVND (reference sequence). The CDR3 protein is CATDSLPPGGYTF.

The V call is TRBV7-9, the J call TRBJ2-1; absent DNA, TCRdb's TRBD1 call cannot be checked. CDR1 and CDR2 (germline): SEHNR, FQNEAQ (reference sequence). The CDR3 covers 17 residues. The CDR3: CASSLVVRDPGYNEQFF.

V gene TRBV10-3 combines with J gene TRBJ2-7; the D gene TCRdb calls, TRBD2, cannot be checked with no DNA. Per the germline V gene, CDR1 is ENHRY and CDR2 is SYGVKD. This CDR3 comprises 17 residues. CDR3 sequence reads: CAISSGTSGDRPYEQYF.

V and J are TRBV12-3 or TRBV12-4 and TRBJ2-7; the TCRdb D gene call, TRBD2, has no DNA to confirm it. The CDR3 is made up of 15 amino acids. CDR3 sequence reads: CASSLRAGGAYEQYF.

The V call is TRBV11-2, the J call TRBJ2-3; TCRdb selects TRBD1, and the lack of DNA leaves this call unchecked. Germline V gene lookup returns CDR1 SGHAT and CDR2 FQNNGV. This CDR3 has 17 residues. CDR3 in amino acids: CASSLPQTGLSTDTQYF.

The V call is TRBV10-3, the J call TRBJ1-2; TCRdb indicates TRBD1, and absent DNA this call remains unverified. This CDR3 has 14 residues. Germline V lookup: CDR1 ENHRY, CDR2 SYGVKD. The CDR3 region is CAISEAGTGYGYTF.

The rearrangement links TRBV28 to TRBJ2-7; TCRdb selects TRBD1, and the lack of DNA leaves this call unchecked. The CDR3 covers 12 residues. Looked up from germline, CDR1 is MDHEN and CDR2 is SYDVKM. The chain's CDR3 is CASNLVPGEQYF.

The rearrangement links TRBV5-6 to TRBJ1-1. From germline, CDR1 is SGHDT and CDR2 YYEEEE. The length of the CDR3 is 13 residues. The chain's CDR3 is CASSLDPTTEAFF.

CDR3: CATQTLGDNNEQFF. The chain links TRBV12-3 or TRBV12-4 to TRBJ2-1. The CDR3 consists of 14 residues.

The J gene is TRBJ2-2, the V gene TRBV12-3 or TRBV12-4. This CDR3 comprises 14 residues. This chain's CDR3 is CASSSLTNTGELFF.

The CDR3 loop is CASSDPGQQKYGYTF. This rearrangement joins TRBV28 to TRBJ1-2; lacking DNA, the TRBD1 call made by TCRdb goes unchecked. From germline, CDR1 is MDHEN and CDR2 SYDVKM. The CDR3 has 15 amino acids.

The chain couples TRBV27 to TRBJ2-7; TCRdb outputs TRBD1, but without DNA this stays unchecked. The CDR3 is 16 residues long. Germline V gene data show CDR1 as MNHEY and CDR2 as SMNVEV (reference sequence). The CDR3 region is CASSWGSGPSSYEQYF.

This chain links TRBV13 with TRBJ1-1. Germline values: CDR1 PRHDT, CDR2 FYEKMQ (reference sequence). This CDR3 contains 14 residues. The CDR3 region is CASSPSPMNTEAFF. The complete variable domain, with remaining parts taken from reference TRBV13 and TRBJ1-1, reads AAGVIQSPRHLIKEKRETATLKCYPIPRHDTVYWYQQGPGQDPQFLISFYEKMQSDKGSIPDRFSAQQFSDYHSELNMSSLELGDSALYFCASSPSPMNTEAFFGQGTRLTVV.

CDR3 loop: CSVPGTALGYTF. The chain carries TRBV29-1 and TRBJ1-2; TCRdb indicates TRBD1, and absent DNA this call remains unverified. The CDR3 runs 12 residues. Per the germline V gene, CDR1 is SQVTM and CDR2 is ANQGSEA.

The rearrangement uses TRBV11-2 and TRBJ2-5; there is no DNA to check the TCRdb D call of TRBD1. This CDR3 has 15 amino acids. In germline, CDR1 is SGHAT, CDR2 FQNNGV. The CDR3 reads CASSGGGAYQETQYF.

This chain uses TRBV12-3 or TRBV12-4 with TRBJ2-7. This CDR3 comprises 12 residues. CDR3 in amino acids: CASRLDPYEQYF.

This sequence joins TRBV19 and TRBJ2-5; absent DNA, TCRdb's TRBD1 call cannot be checked. The CDR3 contains 15 residues. Germline lookup yields CDR1 LNHDA and CDR2 SQIVND (reference sequence). CDR3: CASSMGTQGQETQYF.

The CDR3 here is CASSLEGAGAFYNEQFF. The genes are TRBV7-9 and TRBJ2-1; TCRdb picks TRBD1, but there is no DNA to check that call. The germline gives CDR1 SEHNR, CDR2 FQNEAQ (reference sequence). The CDR3 extends over 17 amino acids.

This chain links TRBV7-3 with TRBJ2-1; the TCRdb D gene call, TRBD2, has no DNA to confirm it. Germline V gene lookup returns CDR1 SGHTA and CDR2 FQGTGA. This CDR3 is built from 16 residues. The CDR3 here is CAGSLNYGRDYNEQFF. Combining the CDR3 with reference TRBV7-3 and TRBJ2-1 gives the whole variable domain GAGVSQTPSNKVTEKGKYVELRCDPISGHTALYWYRQSLGQGPEFLIYFQGTGAADDSGLPNDRFFAVRPEGSVSTLKIQRTERGDSAVYLCAGSLNYGRDYNEQFFGPGTRLTVL.